The following is a TCR beta chain sequence with its context. The data originate from a study of cytotoxic CD8 clonotypes in ibrutinib-treated CLL. The protocol was immunoSEQ multiplex PCR, while the TCRdb copy is restricted to in-frame clones and leaves out a portion. The sample carries about 58,000 clones, roughly 70% recorded once. Source: PBMCs, taken after 12 months of ibrutinib treatment. The sequence was obtained from a human donor with chronic lymphocytic leukemia.

In DNA form, the CDR3 reads TGTGCCAGCAGCAAGTTAAGGACAGGGCCCGAAGAGACCCAGTACTTC. It encodes CASSKLRTGPEETQYF. V is TRBV21-1 and J is TRBJ2-5; TRBD1, the D gene given by the table, was not confirmed from the DNA. TRBV21-1 is reported as a pseudogene. CDR3 length equals 16 residues.